This TCR beta chain came from a study of Ad26.COV2.S vaccination and SARS-CoV-2 variants. Turning to the study itself: Once, or twice with 56 days between doses, Ad26.COV2.S was given intramuscularly.

Sequenced by immunoSEQ multiplex PCR; TCRdb stores in-frame clones only, minus some. The data show roughly 400,000 clones, with less than 95% seen just once and approximately 4.5% held by the top ten. Regarding treatment: some 20 received Ad26.COV2.S at low or high dose, single or two shots; 5 received placebo; per-sample allocation not given. Specimens were obtained on day 63 following the first vaccine or placebo injection. Wuhan-strain SARS-CoV-2 spike was expressed by the Ad26 vector that made up the vaccine. Regarding the study as a whole: Vaccinees displayed broader spike-specific TCR repertoires than placebo recipients.

The CDR3 runs 16 residues. V lost 2 bases and J 1 base, leaving 12 bases between the germline ends. In germline, CDR1 is LNHDA, CDR2 SQIVND (reference sequence). Of note for this clone: Its target is not known.

The input for sequencing was peripheral blood, taken in a trial of Ad26.COV2.S vaccine versus placebo. This chain links TRBV19 with TRBJ1-5; no clear D. The receptor's source is a person aged 18-60 years who received the Ad26.COV2.S COVID-19 vaccine or a placebo. CDR3: CASSIYYSPSNQPQHF. The CDR3 DNA reads TGTGCCAGTAGTATATACTACAGCCCCAGCAATCAGCCCCAGCATTTT.